This T cell receptor beta chain emerged from a study of CD8 T cells in Susac syndrome. Notes on the study in general: It was acknowledged by the study that relatively few individuals were included in its TCR sequencing and HLA analysis.

Trimming took 4 bases from V and 6 from J, leaving 12 bases between them. The V gene's germline CDR1 is SGHRS and CDR2 YFSETQ. The CDR3 runs 13 residues. Regarding this clonotype: Antigen: not known.

CD8+ and CD4+ blood T cells underwent TCR beta sequencing. cDNA came from about 0.5 to 1 ug RNA primed by random hexamers. From the immunoSEQ multiplex PCR reads, TCRdb called clonotypes with MiXCR, one entry per CDR3 protein. Of under 200,000 distinct CDR3 sequences listed, 90% to 97% are singletons. The chain carries TRBV5-1 and TRBJ2-3; unclear D gene. This sequence originates from a human donor with Susac syndrome. Sequenced: CD4+ T cells from PBMCs. CDR3 DNA: TGCGCCAGCAGCCCATTAGGCCGGGATACGCAGTATTTT. It encodes CASSPLGRDTQYF.